This T cell receptor beta chain is drawn from a study of shared clonotypes between healthy human individuals. Across the study: The study enrolled a couple of women and three men aged 18 to 49.

Study-wide findings and caveats: Non-shared clonotypes displayed generation probabilities falling below those of clonotypes present in all four donors.

Of note for this clone: Its cognate antigen is unknown.

Germline CDR1 reads KGHSH; CDR2 reads LQKENI. This CDR3 has 16 amino acids. Trimming cost V 3 bases and J 1 base; bases outside gene matches: 9. The test was conducted at deep level. Generated by immunoSEQ multiplex PCR, the TCRdb table keeps only in-frame clones and is missing some. The table has 1.5 million to 1.9 million clones, under 99% seen once. Sequenced material: naive CD4+ T cells sorted from blood. Sample subset: CD45RA+ positively selected. The clonotype comes from a man aged 25 to 40 in good health. V is TRBV18 and J is TRBJ2-7; 7 bases align to TRBD1. CDR3 region: CASSPKGTALSYEQYF. The CDR3 nucleotides are TGTGCCAGCTCACCCAAGGGGACAGCCCTTTCCTACGAGCAGTACTTC.